This T cell receptor (beta chain) originates from a study of PD-1 blockade in classical Hodgkin lymphoma. General study results and limits: According to reports, newly diagnosed patients had lower baseline TCR diversity than healthy donors, and relapsed/refractory patients had lower baseline TCR diversity still. Undefined causes, possibly disease activity or prior therapy, underlie the repertoire differences.

CDR3 length: 13 residues. Germline V CDR1 and CDR2: SGHTA, FQGTGA. Trimming removed 5 bases from V and 5 bases from J; junction bases left unmatched: 5. About this clone itself: Its specificity is unknown.

The time point: newly diagnosed, previously untreated cHL patient sample. Generated by immunoSEQ multiplex PCR, the TCRdb table keeps only in-frame clones and is missing some. This sample has under 80,000 clones, with about 94% found just once. This chain uses TRBV7-3 with TRBJ1-2; 7 bases align to TRBD1. This TCR derives from a human donor with classical Hodgkin lymphoma. Sequenced sample: peripheral blood mononuclear cells (PBMCs). The CDR3 protein is CASSTSGGYGYTF. CDR3 DNA: TGTGCCAGCAGCACCTCAGGGGGATATGGCTACACCTTC.